This TCR beta chain stems from a study of T cells after yellow fever vaccination. This clonotype was observed a handful of times. The germline V gene has CDR1 DFQATT and CDR2 SNEGSKA (reference sequence). There are 14 residues in the CDR3. Trimming stripped 6 bases from V and 0 bases from J, with 14 bases between. One entry per CDR3 protein results from TCRdb running MiXCR on the 5' RACE reads. The sample lists fewer than 450,000 distinct CDR3 sequences, 11% occurring once. The chain combines TRBV20-1 with TRBJ2-5, with D maybe TRBD1 (7 bases). The receptor comes from a man between 18 and 29 years old who received the YFV17D yellow fever vaccine. The source was PBMCs, collected on the day of the first yellow fever vaccination. The CDR3 region is CSAEGTVNQETQYF. The CDR3 nucleotides read TGCAGTGCGGAGGGGACAGTTAACCAAGAGACCCAGTACTTC.